The following is a TCR beta chain sequence with its context. The antigen is unknown. The sample belongs to a study of post-analysis software for immune sequencing data. The TCR beta cDNA libraries contained unique molecular identifiers. TCRdb reprocessed the PCR reads with MiXCR, giving one entry per CDR3 protein. The repertoire holds 550,000 to 700,000 distinct CDR3 sequences, with about 40% as singletons. General study results and limits: F-measure co-clustering was strong for batch-matched samples. Controls had significantly higher normalized Chao1 diversity than multiple sclerosis patients.

This receptor was taken from a girl under 18 with multiple sclerosis. The source material was blood.

CDR3 coding DNA: TGCAGCGTCCAACGGGGTCGCTGGAACAATGAGCAGTTCTTC. Translation: CSVQRGRWNNEQFF. This chain uses TRBV29-1 with TRBJ2-1; D may be TRBD2 (5 bases). Germline V gene sequence: CDR1 SQVTM, CDR2 ANQGSEA. Between the trimmed V and J ends, which lost 6 bases and 5 bases, there was a span of 17 bases. The CDR3 spans 14 residues.